These 17 T cell receptor beta chains were all obtained from the same sample, sequenced in a study of CD8 T cells in ankylosing spondylitis. TCRdb recomputed calls from the 5' RACE reads with MiXCR, one row per CDR3 protein. The data show 30,000 to 45,000 distinct CDR3 sequences, 15% to 20% seen once. The material sequenced was blood. The receptors stem from a male donor with ankylosing spondylitis or in good health (not recorded which).

This rearrangement joins TRBV5-1 to TRBJ2-7, with D tentatively TRBD2 (5 bases). The CDR3 is 11 residues long. The germline V and J ends were trimmed by 5 bases and 7 bases, with 10 bases remaining between them. The germline V gene has CDR1 SGHRS and CDR2 YFSETQ. This chain's CDR3 is CASRREGEQYF. As DNA, the CDR3 is TGCGCCAGCAGGAGGGAAGGGGAGCAGTACTTC.

This clonotype was seen only a few times. The J gene is TRBJ2-5, the V gene TRBV15; D is unclear. Germline V CDR1 and CDR2: LNHNV, YYDKDF (reference sequence). The V end lost 3 bases, the J end lost 0 bases, and 5 bases lay between the germline ends. The CDR3 runs to 13 residues. The DNA of the CDR3 is TGTGCCACCAGCAGCGGCTACCAAGAGACCCAGTACTTC. Encoded protein: CATSSGYQETQYF.

J is TRBJ2-7 and V is TRBV7-2; 7 bases match TRBD1. Germline loops: CDR1 SGHTA, CDR2 FQGNSA. The CDR3 has 11 amino acids. V was pared by 5 bases and J by 12 bases, with 7 bases of the junction left unmatched. The CDR3 protein is CASSIGQAPYF. The CDR3 bases are TGTGCCAGCAGCATTGGACAGGCCCCGTACTTC.

This clonotype has just a few counts. The chain is built from TRBV7-2 and TRBJ2-3; 7 nucleotides align to TRBD1. V shed 6 bases and J 1 base; nucleotides not matched to a gene: 7. The CDR3 consists of 15 residues. Looked up from germline, CDR1 is SGHTA and CDR2 is FQGNSA. The CDR3 protein is CASRNPGQGTDTQYF. CDR3 DNA sequence: TGTGCCAGCAGAAACCCCGGACAGGGCACAGATACGCAGTATTTT.

This clonotype was detected many times. V gene TRBV5-1 combines with J gene TRBJ2-1, with 8 bases aligning to TRBD2. The CDR3 has 16 residues. The germline V gene encodes CDR1 SGHRS and CDR2 YFSETQ. V was clipped by 0 bases and J by 4 bases; unmatched bases: 6. CDR3 residues: CASSLAQIAGYNEQFF. The CDR3 bases are TGCGCCAGCAGCTTGGCCCAGATAGCGGGATACAATGAGCAGTTCTTC. The complete variable domain, with remaining parts taken from reference TRBV5-1 and TRBJ2-1, reads KAGVTQTPRYLIKTRGQQVTLSCSPISGHRSVSWYQQTPGQGLQFLFEYFSETQRNKGNFPGRFSGRQFSNSRSEMNVSTLELGDSALYLCASSLAQIAGYNEQFFGPGTRLTVL.

In its sample, this clonotype was seen a few times. The chain recombines TRBV7-9 with TRBJ2-1; no definite D call. Germline V gene lookup returns CDR1 SEHNR and CDR2 FQNEAQ (reference sequence). The CDR3 length is 12 residues. Trimming stripped 1 base from V and 6 bases from J, with 4 bases between. The CDR3 reads CASSLEPNEQFF. DNA of the CDR3: TGTGCCAGCAGCTTAGAACCCAATGAGCAGTTCTTC.

This clonotype has just one count. The chain couples TRBV2 to TRBJ2-5; 10 bases are shared with TRBD1. The CDR3 sequence is 14 residues long. Germline V CDR1 and CDR2: SNHLY, FYNNEI. The V segment lost 8 bases and the J segment 2 bases; nucleotides outside the gene matches: 5. As DNA, the CDR3 is TGTGCCAGCCCGGGACAGGGGCTTCAAGAGACCCAGTACTTC. Translating gives CASPGQGLQETQYF.

This clonotype was counted only a few times. The J gene is TRBJ2-3, the V gene TRBV20-1; D remains ambiguous. The CDR3 spans 11 residues. Germline assignment: CDR1 DFQATT and CDR2 SNEGSKA (reference sequence). Trimming removed 3 bases at V and 11 bases at J, with 12 bases between. CDR3 coding DNA: TGCAGTGCTAGTCGGCAGGATGGGCAGTATTTT. This codes for CSASRQDGQYF.

The chain couples TRBV7-9 to TRBJ2-6, with D unclear. This CDR3 region has 15 residues. V was trimmed by 3 bases and J by 3 bases, leaving 9 bases between them. Germline assignment: CDR1 SEHNR and CDR2 FQNEAQ (reference sequence). This CDR3 is CASSFLYRGANVLTF. CDR3 nucleotide sequence: TGTGCCAGCAGCTTTTTATATCGTGGGGCCAACGTCCTGACTTTC.

This clonotype was observed a handful of times. The rearrangement uses TRBV6-5 and TRBJ1-1; 8 nucleotides line up with TRBD1. The CDR3 totals 16 residues. Germline CDR1 MNHEY, CDR2 SVGAGI. The V gene end was trimmed by 4 bases and the J gene end by 1 base; junction bases not matched to a gene: 8. CDR3 amino acids: CASSWILDRANTEAFF. Written as DNA, the CDR3 is TGTGCCAGCAGTTGGATCTTGGACAGGGCGAACACTGAAGCTTTCTTT.

The rearrangement joins TRBV20-1 to TRBJ1-4; D unclear. This CDR3 is 11 amino acids long. The V and J ends lost 1 base and 3 bases respectively, with 0 bases between them. CDR1 and CDR2 from the germline V gene are DFQATT and SNEGSKA (reference sequence). The chain's CDR3 is CSARANEKLFF. DNA for the CDR3: TGCAGTGCTAGAGCTAATGAAAAACTGTTTTTT.

This clonotype was observed a handful of times. The rearrangement joins TRBV14 to TRBJ1-1, with TRBD1 matching over 8 bases. Germline V CDR1 and CDR2: SGHDN, FVKESK. CDR3 size: 14 residues. With V trimmed by 6 bases and J by 5 bases, 8 bases remained unmatched. The CDR3 loop is CASSSSGGRTEAFF. In DNA form, the CDR3 reads TGTGCCAGCAGTTCTTCAGGGGGCCGGACTGAAGCTTTCTTT.

This rearrangement joins TRBV29-1 to TRBJ2-2, with TRBD1 matching over 7 bases. Trimming at V came to 6 bases and at J to 3 bases, leaving 10 bases not matched to a gene. Germline CDR1 is SQVTM and CDR2 is ANQGSEA. CDR3 length: 15 amino acids. CDR3 coding DNA: TGCAGCGTAGTAACGACAGGGTATGACACCGGGGAGCTGTTTTTT. It translates to CSVVTTGYDTGELFF.

This chain links TRBV4-3 with TRBJ2-6, with unresolved D. The germline gives CDR1 LGHNA, CDR2 YSLEER. The CDR3 loop spans 16 amino acids. With 1 base removed from V and 0 bases from J, the gap between germline ends came to 7 bases. The CDR3: CASSQGVDSGANVLTF. The CDR3 region has the DNA TGCGCCAGCAGCCAAGGTGTGGACTCTGGGGCCAACGTCCTGACTTTC.

The chain carries TRBV12-3 or TRBV12-4 and TRBJ2-1; a weak D match, TRBD2 (5 bases). V was pared by 1 base and J by 7 bases, with 14 bases between. CDR3 size: 15 residues. CDR3 sequence reads: CASSLGIYGENEQFF. The DNA for the CDR3 is TGTGCCAGCAGTTTAGGGATTTACGGGGAGAATGAGCAGTTCTTC.

The rearrangement links TRBV6-5 to TRBJ2-7; D may be TRBD1 (6 bases). This CDR3 is built from 14 residues. Trimming took 6 bases from V and 0 from J, leaving 12 bases between them. Germline V gene sequence: CDR1 MNHEY, CDR2 SVGAGI. The CDR3: CASRRTASSYEQYF. The CDR3 DNA reads TGTGCCAGCAGGAGGACAGCGTCCTCCTACGAGCAGTACTTC.

This clonotype was found a few times. V and J are TRBV4-3 and TRBJ1-4; TRBD1 matches 7 bases. The CDR3 contains 15 residues. Germline assignment: CDR1 LGHNA and CDR2 YSLEER. After removal of 1 base from V and 7 bases from J, the junction contained 6 bases not matched to a gene. The CDR3 coding sequence is TGCGCCAGCAGCCAAGGACGACAGGGATTTGAAAAACTGTTTTTT. Protein product: CASSQGRQGFEKLFF.